Shown below are 27 T cell receptor beta chains from a single sample sequenced in a study of T cell responses to AZD1222 COVID-19 vaccine. Data came from immunoSEQ multiplex PCR; TCRdb stores just in-frame clones and leaves some out. The sample contains about 47,000 clones, approximately 79% of which appear only once. This specimen consisted of peripheral blood, obtained on day 0 of MenACWY control vaccination. These TCRs come from an adult in good health.

The chain links TRBV28 to TRBJ2-7, with D perhaps TRBD1 or TRBD2 (5 bases each). Germline CDR1 reads MDHEN; CDR2 reads SYDVKM. The V and J ends lost 7 bases and 1 base respectively, with 14 bases between them. This CDR3 contains 14 residues. This chain's CDR3 is CASKRGDLSYEQYF. The CDR3 DNA is TGTGCCAGCAAGAGAGGGGACCTTTCCTACGAGCAGTACTTC.

The chain employs TRBV18 and TRBJ1-4; TRBD1 matches 11 bases. The CDR3 covers 16 residues. The ends lost 5 bases at V and 10 bases at J; junction bases unmatched: 12. From germline, CDR1 is KGHSH and CDR2 LQKENI. CDR3 amino acids: CASSVLQTGTGGKLFF. In DNA, the CDR3 is TGTGCCAGCTCAGTTCTGCAGACCGGGACAGGGGGAAAACTGTTTTTT.

This chain uses TRBV30 with TRBJ2-5; 8 nucleotides match TRBD2. Looked up from germline, CDR1 is GTSNPN and CDR2 is SVGIG (reference sequence). V shed 5 bases, J shed 4 bases, and the junction held 9 bases outside the gene matches. This CDR3 comprises 14 residues. CDR3 nucleotides: TGTGCCTGGTTAGGTGGCGGGAGGCCAGAGACCCAGTACTTC. This gives the protein CAWLGGGRPETQYF.

The rearrangement joins TRBV19 to TRBJ1-6; the D gene is possibly TRBD1 (5 bases). The length of the CDR3 is 13 residues. Looked up from germline, CDR1 is LNHDA and CDR2 is SQIVND (reference sequence). Trimming took off 5 bases at V and 7 bases at J, with 9 bases between the two ends. Here the CDR3 reads CASSGGWNSPLHF. CDR3 coding DNA: TGTGCCAGTAGTGGGGGTTGGAATTCACCCCTCCACTTT.

The genes are TRBV29-1 and TRBJ2-7, with 7 bases aligning to TRBD1. After removal of 6 bases from V and 2 bases from J, the junction contained 10 bases not matched to a gene. This CDR3 region has 14 residues. The V gene's germline CDR1 is SQVTM and CDR2 ANQGSEA. CDR3 DNA sequence: TGCAGCGTCGCTGACAGGGCACCCGCCTACGAGCAGTACTTC. Its protein product is CSVADRAPAYEQYF.

This clone was seen a few times. CDR3 protein: CAGRTGRDNSPLHF. The CDR3 nucleotides read TGTGCCGGGAGAACAGGGCGGGATAATTCACCCCTCCACTTT. The chain uses TRBV28 and TRBJ1-6; a possible D gene is TRBD1 (6 bases). The germline V and J ends were trimmed by 11 bases and 5 bases, with 16 bases remaining between them. This CDR3 comprises 14 residues. CDR1 is MDHEN, CDR2 SYDVKM, per germline. The full variable domain, in which reference TRBV28 and TRBJ1-6 provide the parts outside the CDR3, is DVKVTQSSRYLVKRTGEKVFLECVQDMDHENMFWYRQDPGLGLRLIYFSYDVKMKEKGDIPEGYSVSREKKERFSLILESASTNQTSMYLCAGRTGRDNSPLHFGNGTRLTVT.

V gene TRBV7-9 combines with J gene TRBJ2-3, with D perhaps TRBD1 (6 bases). Per germline, CDR1 SEHNR and CDR2 FQNEAQ (reference sequence). The CDR3 length is 14 residues. Trimming took off 7 bases at V and 1 base at J, with 12 bases between the two ends. CDR3 nucleotide sequence: TGTGCCAGCACCCCGCCAGGGGGCACAGATACGCAGTATTTT. Its protein product is CASTPPGGTDTQYF.

This sequence joins TRBV5-1 and TRBJ2-5; the match to TRBD1 covers 7 bases. Germline CDR1 SGHRS, CDR2 YFSETQ. This CDR3 comprises 15 residues. With V trimmed by 3 bases and J by 2 bases, 7 bases remained unmatched. The CDR3 DNA reads as TGCGCCAGCAGCTATACCGGGACAGTACAAGAGACCCAGTACTTC. Protein product: CASSYTGTVQETQYF.

The rearrangement uses TRBV19 and TRBJ2-5; 12 nucleotides align to TRBD2. The CDR3 has 20 residues. Germline V gives CDR1 LNHDA, CDR2 SQIVND (reference sequence). The V gene end was trimmed by 5 bases and the J gene end by 5 bases; junction bases not matched to a gene: 21. CDR3 in DNA: TGTGCCAGTAGTCCCAGAGGACTAGCGGGGATGGGGAGGCGGTTGGAGACCCAGTACTTC. Protein sequence: CASSPRGLAGMGRRLETQYF.

The gene calls are TRBV5-6 and TRBJ2-7, with D perhaps matching TRBD2 (6 bases). V was shortened by 1 base and J by 1 base, with 15 bases between the two germline ends. Germline loops: CDR1 SGHDT, CDR2 YYEEEE. The CDR3 is 16 residues long. The CDR3 reads CASSLRWRARSYEQYF. In nucleotides, the CDR3 is TGTGCCAGCAGCTTGCGGTGGAGGGCAAGATCCTACGAGCAGTACTTC. The full variable domain, rest sourced from reference TRBV5-6 and TRBJ2-7, is DAGVTQSPTHLIKTRGQQVTLRCSPKSGHDTVSWYQQALGQGPQFIFQYYEEEERQRGNFPDRFSGHQFPNYSSELNVNALLLGDSALYLCASSLRWRARSYEQYFGPGTRLTVT.

The V call is TRBV6-1, the J call TRBJ2-1, with 8 bases that match TRBD2. Germline loops: CDR1 MNHNS, CDR2 SASEGT. Unmatched junction bases numbered 7, after V lost 0 bases and J lost 6 bases. This CDR3 has 16 amino acids. The CDR3 sequence is CASSEAPGGARNEQFF. The CDR3 DNA reads TGTGCCAGCAGTGAAGCGCCCGGGGGGGCACGCAATGAGCAGTTCTTC.

In DNA, the CDR3 is TGCAGTGCTACAACCAGCTACGAGCAGTACTTC. Protein product: CSATTSYEQYF. The V gene is TRBV20-1, the J gene TRBJ2-7, with D uncertain. Germline assignment: CDR1 DFQATT and CDR2 SNEGSKA (reference sequence). V lost 4 bases, J lost 3 bases, and 7 bases lay in between. This CDR3 is built from 11 residues.

This clone appeared once. This rearrangement joins TRBV28 to TRBJ1-1, with unresolved D. The CDR3 loop spans 17 amino acids. Germline CDR1 MDHEN, CDR2 SYDVKM. V was clipped by 2 bases and J by 1 base, with 17 bases between them. The CDR3 DNA follows: TGTGCCAGCAGTTTAGGTCTCTTTGGGCCCGAGAACACTGAAGCTTTCTTT. Protein: CASSLGLFGPENTEAFF. Variable domain in full (rest from reference TRBV28 and TRBJ1-1): DVKVTQSSRYLVKRTGEKVFLECVQDMDHENMFWYRQDPGLGLRLIYFSYDVKMKEKGDIPEGYSVSREKKERFSLILESASTNQTSMYLCASSLGLFGPENTEAFFGQGTRLTVV.

In its sample, this clone was seen once. Compared with germline, one end of the junction differs, possibly owing to a read error. This sequence joins TRBV24-1 and TRBJ1-2; maybe TRBD1 (5 bases). Germline CDR1 reads KGHDR; CDR2 reads SFDVKD. The CDR3 length is 16 residues. CDR3 DNA: TGTGCCACCAGCCACTCTAGACAGCCGAGCGACTATGACTACACCTTC. This codes for CATSHSRQPSDYDYTF.

The chain recombines TRBV19 with TRBJ2-2; D is unclear. CDR3 length: 14 residues. Germline-derived CDR1 and CDR2 are LNHDA and SQIVND (reference sequence). Trimming removed 0 bases from V and 10 bases from J, with 12 bases in between. CDR3 sequence reads: CASSIDQPWAELFF. The CDR3 DNA reads TGTGCCAGTAGTATAGATCAGCCGTGGGCGGAGCTGTTTTTT.

The chain joins TRBV27 to TRBJ2-6; D not certain. V lost 4 bases, J lost 4 bases, and 11 bases lay in between. Germline V lookup: CDR1 MNHEY, CDR2 SMNVEV (reference sequence). This CDR3 is built from 15 residues. In DNA, the CDR3 is TGTGCCAGCAGTTCCCGTAGGTCCGGGGCCAACGTCCTGACTTTC. It specifies CASSSRRSGANVLTF.

This rearrangement joins TRBV20-1 to TRBJ2-1; the D gene is possibly TRBD2 (5 bases). CDR1 and CDR2 from the germline V gene are DFQATT and SNEGSKA (reference sequence). The CDR3 runs to 11 residues. V was clipped by 5 bases and J by 6 bases, with 8 bases between them. The CDR3 DNA reads TGCAGTGCTGGACTGAGCAATGAGCAGTTCTTC. Translating it yields CSAGLSNEQFF.

This chain uses TRBV30 with TRBJ1-1; D not certain. Germline-derived CDR1 and CDR2 are GTSNPN and SVGIG (reference sequence). Trimming took off 0 bases at V and 0 bases at J, with 5 bases between the two ends. The CDR3 has 13 residues. The CDR3 DNA sequence: TGTGCCTGGAGTGTACGGTTGAACACTGAAGCTTTCTTT. Translation: CAWSVRLNTEAFF.

The rearrangement joins TRBV19 to TRBJ2-1, with 9 bases lining up with TRBD1. CDR3 size: 19 residues. The germline V gene encodes CDR1 LNHDA and CDR2 SQIVND (reference sequence). J lost 1 base, V lost 1 base, and 11 bases had no gene match. The CDR3 loop reads CASSIGSGTGSGSYNEQFF. CDR3 nucleotides: TGTGCCAGTAGTATAGGGAGTGGGACAGGGTCGGGATCCTACAATGAGCAGTTCTTC.

This rearrangement joins TRBV30 to TRBJ1-5; the D is unclear. Germline V gene data show CDR1 as GTSNPN and CDR2 as SVGIG (reference sequence). V lost 7 bases and J 6 bases, leaving 19 bases between the germline ends. CDR3 length equals 14 residues. CDR3 nucleotide sequence: TGTGCCTCTCAGGAGGGCGGCTTTGGTCAGCCCCAGCATTTT. Translated: CASQEGGFGQPQHF.

This chain uses TRBV7-8 with TRBJ1-6; D ambiguous. The length of the CDR3 is 14 residues. The V gene's germline CDR1 is SGHVS and CDR2 FQNEAQ. V was cut by 1 base and J by 8 bases, with 9 bases left in between. The CDR3 protein is CASSLVTMYSPLHF. The CDR3 bases are TGTGCCAGCAGCTTAGTTACAATGTATTCACCCCTCCACTTT.

With regard to this clone: The germline gene is not matched at one end of the junction; a read error may be the cause. This sequence joins TRBV6-5 and TRBJ2-2; perhaps TRBD1 as D (6 bases). The CDR3 sequence is 13 residues long. Germline V lookup: CDR1 MNHEY, CDR2 SVGAGI. CDR3 DNA sequence: TGTGCCGGCAGCACAGGGTATACCGGGGAGCTGTTTTTT. Protein product: CAGSTGYTGELFF.

V is TRBV28 and J is TRBJ1-1; D gene uncertain. The V and J ends lost 4 bases and 4 bases respectively, with 16 bases between them. CDR1 MDHEN and CDR2 SYDVKM come from the germline V gene. CDR3 length: 15 amino acids. The CDR3 loop is CASSWRQLYSTEAFF. The CDR3 DNA is TGTGCCAGCAGTTGGAGGCAGCTCTACTCCACTGAAGCTTTCTTT.

This clone was observed a handful of times. The chain has TRBV14 and TRBJ1-1, with D possibly being TRBD1 (5 bases). The CDR3 extends over 13 amino acids. The V end lost 2 bases, the J end lost 7 bases, and 11 bases lay between the germline ends. Germline V lookup: CDR1 SGHDN, CDR2 FVKESK. This CDR3 reads CASSQRGLSEAFF. CDR3 bases: TGTGCCAGCAGCCAACGGGGCCTCAGTGAAGCTTTCTTT.

The V call is TRBV12-3 or TRBV12-4, the J call TRBJ1-2, with D tentatively TRBD1 (5 bases). The CDR3 runs 12 residues. V was pared by 1 base and J by 9 bases, with 9 bases between. In nucleotides, the CDR3 is TGTGCCAGCAGTTTAGTGACAGACCGCTACACCTTC. Its protein is CASSLVTDRYTF.

The chain is built from TRBV6-4 and TRBJ2-7, with TRBD2 matching 10 bases. Per the germline V gene, CDR1 is MRHNA and CDR2 is SNTAGT. J gave up 0 bases and V 5 bases, and 4 bases lay outside the gene matches. The CDR3 contains 15 residues. CDR3 DNA sequence: TGTGCCAGCAGTCTACTAGCGGGAAGCTCCTACGAGCAGTACTTC. This translates into CASSLLAGSSYEQYF.

This clone came up once. This rearrangement joins TRBV15 to TRBJ1-4; TRBD1 might be the D (5 bases). Germline V lookup: CDR1 LNHNV, CDR2 YYDKDF (reference sequence). This CDR3 spans 13 amino acids. V was pared by 1 base and J by 15 bases, with 15 bases between. The CDR3 DNA is TGTGCCACCAGCAGAGCCACTGGGGGGAGGGTGTTTTTT. It encodes CATSRATGGRVFF.